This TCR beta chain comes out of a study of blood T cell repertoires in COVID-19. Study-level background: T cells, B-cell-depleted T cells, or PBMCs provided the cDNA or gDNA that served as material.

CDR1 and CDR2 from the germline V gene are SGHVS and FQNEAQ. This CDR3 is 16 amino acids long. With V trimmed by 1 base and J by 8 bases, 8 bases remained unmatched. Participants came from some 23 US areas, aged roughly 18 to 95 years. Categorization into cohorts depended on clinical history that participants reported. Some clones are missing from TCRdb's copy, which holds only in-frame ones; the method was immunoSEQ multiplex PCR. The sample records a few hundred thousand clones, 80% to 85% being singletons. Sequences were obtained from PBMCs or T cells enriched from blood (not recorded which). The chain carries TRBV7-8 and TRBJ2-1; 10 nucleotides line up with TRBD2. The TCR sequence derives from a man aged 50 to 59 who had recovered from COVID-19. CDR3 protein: CASSLGERGGFDEQFF. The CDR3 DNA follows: TGTGCCAGCAGCTTAGGCGAGCGGGGGGGGTTCGATGAGCAGTTCTTC.